The 6 T cell receptor beta chains below all came from one sample that was sequenced in a study of blood T cell repertoires in COVID-19. Repertoires were generated with immunoSEQ multiplex PCR, while TCRdb's copy carries only in-frame clones and drops some. The sample lists roughly 77,000 clones; about 90% were seen once. The sequenced material came from peripheral blood. The receptors derive from a man in his forties or fifties with active COVID-19.

V is TRBV7-9 and J is TRBJ1-3; D is uncertain. V was cut by 5 bases and J by 6 bases, with 11 bases left in between. The CDR3 has 13 residues. From germline, CDR1 is SEHNR and CDR2 FQNEAQ (reference sequence). CDR3 residues: CASSRLPLNTIYF. CDR3 nucleotide sequence: TGTGCCAGCAGCAGACTACCTTTAAACACCATATATTTT. The full variable domain, its missing parts supplied by reference TRBV7-9 and TRBJ1-3, is DTGVSQNPRHKITKRGQNVTFRCDPISEHNRLYWYRQTLGQGPEFLTYFQNEAQLEKSRLLSDRFSAERPKGSFSTLEIQRTEQGDSAMYLCASSRLPLNTIYFGEGSWLTVV.

The CDR3 sequence is CASSFLAVNNEKLFF. The CDR3 DNA reads as TGTGCCAGCAGTTTTTTAGCGGTAAACAATGAAAAACTGTTTTTT. The rearrangement joins TRBV28 to TRBJ1-4; D call uncertain. V lost 3 bases and J lost 5, with 13 bases in between. Germline CDR1 MDHEN, CDR2 SYDVKM. The CDR3 runs to 15 residues.

This sequence joins TRBV29-1 and TRBJ2-7; D is perhaps TRBD2 (5 bases). Deletions cut 4 bases from V and 7 bases from J, with 14 bases between. Germline V gene sequence: CDR1 SQVTM, CDR2 ANQGSEA. This CDR3 has 12 residues. The CDR3 nucleotides are TGCAGCGTTGGCGGTGGCGGGCAAGAGCAGTACTTC. It codes for CSVGGGGQEQYF.

V usage is TRBV7-9 and J usage is TRBJ2-3; D ambiguous. V was shortened by 0 bases and J by 3 bases, with 16 bases between the two germline ends. Germline CDR1 and CDR2: SEHNR and FQNEAQ (reference sequence). The CDR3 spans 17 residues. In DNA form, the CDR3 reads TGTGCCAGCAGCTTAGCGTTCATCGCATCGGGTACAGATACGCAGTATTTT. The encoded protein is CASSLAFIASGTDTQYF.

CDR3 amino acids: CASSLGTGGRQPQHF. CDR3 coding DNA: TGTGCCAGCAGCTTAGGGACAGGGGGCCGGCAGCCCCAGCATTTT. This chain uses TRBV7-2 with TRBJ1-5; 11 bases are shared with TRBD1. CDR3 length: 15 amino acids. The V gene end was trimmed by 1 base and the J gene end by 7 bases; junction bases not matched to a gene: 3. Germline V gene lookup returns CDR1 SGHTA and CDR2 FQGNSA.

The chain recombines TRBV7-3 with TRBJ2-3, with D maybe TRBD2 (6 bases). Trimming removed 5 bases from V and 3 bases from J, with 9 bases in between. CDR1 SGHTA and CDR2 FQGTGA come from the germline V gene. The CDR3 extends over 13 amino acids. The CDR3: CASSPEGTDTQYF. The CDR3 DNA reads TGTGCCAGCAGCCCGGAGGGAACAGATACGCAGTATTTT.